The 15 T cell receptor beta chains listed next were all sequenced from one sample in a study of blood T cell repertoires in COVID-19. Using immunoSEQ multiplex PCR, the repertoire was profiled, and TCRdb retains in-frame clones only, with some absent. Of more than 55,000 clones listed, more than 60% are singletons. The sequencing input was peripheral blood. Receptor source: a woman in her sixties or seventies with acute or convalescent COVID-19.

This clone was picked up a small number of times. The rearrangement joins TRBV9 to TRBJ2-2; possibly TRBD2 for D (5 bases). Germline loops: CDR1 SGDLS, CDR2 YYNGEE. The CDR3 extends over 15 amino acids. V lost 0 bases to trimming and J lost 5 bases, with 11 bases between them. DNA for the CDR3: TGTGCCAGCAGCGTAGATGCGGGCGGAACCGGGGAGCTGTTTTTT. Translation: CASSVDAGGTGELFF.

The chain uses TRBV2 and TRBJ1-4; D uncertain. Germline CDR1 reads SNHLY; CDR2 reads FYNNEI. Deletions cut 2 bases from V and 8 bases from J, with 9 bases between. The CDR3 runs to 13 residues. The CDR3 protein is CASSESGREKLFF. The DNA for the CDR3 is TGTGCCAGCAGTGAATCGGGGAGGGAAAAACTGTTTTTT.

V usage is TRBV15 and J usage is TRBJ2-3; D remains unclear. CDR3 length: 12 residues. Germline V gene lookup returns CDR1 LNHNV and CDR2 YYDKDF (reference sequence). V was shortened by 1 base and J by 5 bases, with 4 bases between the two germline ends. CDR3 sequence (DNA): TGTGCCACCAGCAGAGCAGGAGATACGCAGTATTTT. This encodes CATSRAGDTQYF.

CDR3: CASSLSGYYGYTF. CDR3 nucleotides: TGTGCCAGCAGTTTATCAGGATACTATGGCTACACCTTC. This chain joins TRBV12-3 or TRBV12-4 and TRBJ1-2; D unresolved. The V gene lost 2 bases and the J gene lost 3 bases, with 7 bases spanning the gap. The CDR3 is made up of 13 amino acids.

The rearrangement joins TRBV6-5 to TRBJ1-6; 9 bases fit TRBD1. J gave up 6 bases and V 4 bases, and 1 base lay outside the gene matches. The germline CDR1 and CDR2 sequences are MNHEY and SVGAGI. This CDR3 region has 14 residues. The CDR3 region is CASSSDRGNSPLHF. In nucleotides, the CDR3 is TGTGCCAGCAGTTCGGACAGGGGTAATTCACCCCTCCACTTT.

This rearrangement joins TRBV11-3 to TRBJ2-3; the D gene is possibly TRBD2 (7 bases). Germline V CDR1 and CDR2: SGHNT, YENEEA. V was clipped by 1 base and J by 4 bases, with 15 bases between them. This CDR3 contains 16 residues. The CDR3 region has the DNA TGTGCCAGCAGCTTAGGGGAGGGGGTCGATGCAGATACGCAGTATTTT. Residues: CASSLGEGVDADTQYF.

V is TRBV6-5 and J is TRBJ1-3; D gene ambiguous. Trimming shortened V by 5 bases and J by 8 bases, and 10 bases separated the two germline ends. Germline CDR1 and CDR2: MNHEY and SVGAGI. The CDR3 is 12 amino acids. CDR3 sequence: CASSPGPYTIYF. CDR3 DNA sequence: TGTGCCAGCAGTCCTGGGCCCTACACCATATATTTT.

The rearrangement uses TRBV18 and TRBJ1-1, with TRBD1 matching 7 bases. The trim removed 4 bases at V and 3 bases at J, leaving 5 bases unmatched. The CDR3 spans 14 residues. Germline V CDR1 and CDR2: KGHSH, LQKENI. The CDR3 nucleotides read TGTGCCAGCTCACGTGGGACAGACTACACTGAAGCTTTCTTT. It is translated as CASSRGTDYTEAFF.

As to this clone: Sequence at one end of the junction differs from germline and may be a read error. The V and J genes are TRBV19 and TRBJ2-2; 8 bases map to TRBD1. Germline values: CDR1 LNHDA, CDR2 SQIVND (reference sequence). CDR3 length: 14 residues. Here the CDR3 reads CASYRTGSTGELLF. The CDR3, as DNA: TGTGCCAGCTACCGGACAGGGTCGACCGGGGAGCTGCTTTTT.

This clone has a count of ten or more. This chain connects TRBV15 to TRBJ1-1; 7 bases line up with TRBD1. Germline CDR1 and CDR2: LNHNV and YYDKDF (reference sequence). CDR3 length: 14 amino acids. After removal of 5 bases from V and 4 bases from J, the junction contained 7 bases not matched to a gene. The CDR3 bases are TGTGCCACCAGCCCACGACAGGGAGGCACTGAAGCTTTCTTT. Translating it yields CATSPRQGGTEAFF.

This clone showed up just a few times. The V gene is TRBV10-1, the J gene TRBJ2-7, with D possibly matching TRBD1 (6 bases). CDR3 length: 17 amino acids. Germline CDR1 reads WNHNN; CDR2 reads SYGVQD (reference sequence). Trimming took 10 bases from V and 3 from J, leaving 28 bases between them. The DNA of the CDR3 is TGCGCCATCCACACTCCCCCGACAGGAGCTCTTTACTACGAGCAGTACTTC. It codes for CAIHTPPTGALYYEQYF.

V and J are TRBV12-3 or TRBV12-4 and TRBJ2-5, with 9 nucleotides matching TRBD1. The trim removed 7 bases at V and 5 bases at J, leaving 2 bases unmatched. The CDR3 consists of 12 residues. The CDR3 DNA follows: TGTGCCAGCACCGGACAGGGGGAGACCCAGTACTTC. Amino acid sequence: CASTGQGETQYF.

This sequence joins TRBV5-4 and TRBJ2-2; 10 positions match TRBD1. In germline, CDR1 is SGHNT, CDR2 YYREEE (reference sequence). This CDR3 contains 16 residues. V shed 3 bases and J 6 bases; nucleotides not matched to a gene: 8. CDR3 sequence reads: CASSSPGQGIPGELFF. The DNA of the CDR3 is TGTGCCAGCAGCTCACCGGGACAGGGGATCCCCGGGGAGCTGTTTTTT.

The rearrangement uses TRBV19 and TRBJ2-1; D is unresolved. Germline CDR1 LNHDA, CDR2 SQIVND (reference sequence). V was pared by 3 bases and J by 0 bases, with 6 bases between. CDR3 length: 14 residues. CDR3 residues: CASSIYSSYNEQFF. The CDR3 nucleotides read TGTGCCAGTAGTATCTACAGCTCCTACAATGAGCAGTTCTTC.

Concerning this clone itself: Mismatch with germline at one junction end may stem from a read error. The chain employs TRBV6-5 and TRBJ1-2, with TRBD1 matching 9 bases. Germline V lookup: CDR1 MNHEY, CDR2 SVGAGI. The CDR3 covers 15 residues. The CDR3 DNA sequence: TGTGCCAGCACTTACCAGGGACAGGGTTACTATGGCTACACCTTC. It codes for CASTYQGQGYYGYTF.